A single sample gave rise to the 2 T cell receptor beta chains below, sequenced in a study of blood T cell repertoires in COVID-19. Data came from immunoSEQ multiplex PCR; TCRdb stores just in-frame clones and leaves some out. The table has more than 150,000 clones, about 89% seen once. Sequencing input: peripheral blood. These receptors came from a man in his forties or fifties with acute or convalescent COVID-19.

The chain uses TRBV6-5 and TRBJ1-4; possible D gene TRBD1, 5 bases. This CDR3 has 15 amino acids. The germline CDR1 and CDR2 sequences are MNHEY and SVGAGI. V was pared by 2 bases and J by 5 bases, with 12 bases between. CDR3 nucleotides: TGTGCCAGCAGTTACGGGGCAGGAGGGAATGAAAAACTGTTTTTT. Its translation: CASSYGAGGNEKLFF.

The V call is TRBV29-1, the J call TRBJ2-2; D is perhaps TRBD1 (6 bases). Germline CDR1 reads SQVTM; CDR2 reads ANQGSEA. V lost 3 bases and J lost 2, with 10 bases in between. The CDR3 is 14 residues long. Here the CDR3 DNA reads TGCAGCGTTGAGTGGGGGCCCAACACCGGGGAGCTGTTTTTT. Protein product: CSVEWGPNTGELFF.